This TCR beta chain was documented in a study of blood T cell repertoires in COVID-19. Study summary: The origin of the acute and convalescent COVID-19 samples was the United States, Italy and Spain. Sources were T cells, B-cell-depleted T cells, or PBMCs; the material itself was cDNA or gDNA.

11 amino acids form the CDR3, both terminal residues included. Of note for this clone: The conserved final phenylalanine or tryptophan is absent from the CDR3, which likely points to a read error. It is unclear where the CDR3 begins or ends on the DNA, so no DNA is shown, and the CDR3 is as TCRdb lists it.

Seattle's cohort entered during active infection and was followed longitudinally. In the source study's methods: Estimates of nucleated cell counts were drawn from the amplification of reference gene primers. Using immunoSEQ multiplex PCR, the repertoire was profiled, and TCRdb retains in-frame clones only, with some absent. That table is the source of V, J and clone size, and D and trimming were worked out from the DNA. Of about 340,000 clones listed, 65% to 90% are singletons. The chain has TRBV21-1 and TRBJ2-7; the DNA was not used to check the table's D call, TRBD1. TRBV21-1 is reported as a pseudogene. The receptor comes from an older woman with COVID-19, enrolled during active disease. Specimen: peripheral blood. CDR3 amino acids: CASSPQQVIGL.